This TCR beta chain was identified during a study of T cells after yellow fever vaccination. Study outcomes and limitations: Few clonotypes appeared in both CD4 and CD8 compartments. By day 5 rather than day 15, the secondary response had peaked, though it was weaker.

TCRdb ran MiXCR on the 5' RACE reads and lists one entry per CDR3 protein. The profile covers 100,000 to 150,000 distinct CDR3 sequences, with roughly 8.2% appearing a single time and less than 40% taken by the ten largest. CDR1 and CDR2 from the germline V gene are SEHNR and FQNEAQ (reference sequence). This CDR3 region has 13 residues. The germline V and J ends were trimmed by 4 bases and 3 bases, with 9 bases remaining between them. Comments on this clonotype: The antigen is not known.

The sample was CD8+ T cells sorted from PBMCs, taken on the day of the yellow fever booster vaccination. This chain uses TRBV7-9 with TRBJ1-1; D gene uncertain. The clonotype comes from a man younger than 35 who received the YFV17D yellow fever vaccine. This chain's CDR3 is CASSSPADTEAFF. CDR3 nucleotides: TGTGCCAGCAGCTCCCCGGCGGACACTGAAGCTTTCTTT.